The T cell receptor (beta chain) under discussion was sequenced for a study of beta chain features in type 1 diabetes. Study background: Cell yields, gender and age were similar in healthy donors and patients. There were 90 million to 110 million sorted cells examined across all samples. Points from the study as a whole: Shorter TCRB CDR3s, moderately but significantly so, marked every one of the four CD4+ subsets in Type 1 diabetes patients. Here, the possible influence of HLA type (on TCRB rearrangement) remained unresolved.

Isolated RNA was reverse transcribed in full, so expressed TCRB transcripts were sequenced. The study sequenced naive, central memory and regulatory T cell samples to an average of around 3.5 million reads. The assay was immunoSEQ multiplex PCR, and TCRdb's table has in-frame clones only and misses some. The table records about 340,000 clones, 7% to 10% of them present only once. To note about this clone: No antigen is known for it.

The CDR3 runs 11 residues. Germline values: CDR1 SQVTM, CDR2 ANQGSEA. J was trimmed by 6 bases and V by 8 bases; bases with no gene match: 5. Source material: central memory CD4+ T cells from blood. The rearrangement links TRBV29-1 to TRBJ1-2; TRBD1 agrees at 8 bases. This TCR was sampled from a man aged 25 to 40 with type 1 diabetes. DNA of the CDR3: TGCAGCACAAGGACAGGGAATGGCTACACCTTC. This gives the protein CSTRTGNGYTF.